This T cell receptor (beta chain) was obtained from a study of Ad26.COV2.S vaccination and SARS-CoV-2 variants (dated by TCRdb to the early 2020s). About the full investigation: Sequencing of the TCRbeta repertoire served to evaluate the specificity and breadth of SARS-CoV-2-reactive T cell receptors following Ad26.COV2.S vaccination. The TCR-sequenced set comprised approximately 32 samples: around 20 Ad26.COV2.S vaccine recipients, 5 placebo recipients and 8 SARS-CoV-2 convalescent individuals. Summary of the overall study and its limitations: The authors noted that the TCR breadth and depth analyses may have underestimated total T cell responses. Compared with placebo recipients, Ad26.COV2.S recipients showed higher spike-specific TCR breadth (P = 0.0014). After vaccination, substantial breadth of spike-specific CD8+ and CD4+ T cell responses was reported. Vaccine and placebo recipients had comparable non-spike TCR breadth, which fits with the vaccine containing only spike.

The time point label, as the study defines it: individuals recovered from natural SARS-CoV-2 infection. The immunoSEQ Assay was used to sequence TCRbeta CDR3 regions. After extraction, genomic DNA underwent amplification by bias-controlled multiplex PCR, followed by high-throughput sequencing. Processing in the source paper ran as follows. Collapsing and filtering of sequences were performed to quantify the absolute abundance of each unique TCRbeta CDR3 region. T cell fraction was estimated by normalizing TCRbeta template counts to usable DNA, with usable DNA measured through amplification of reference genes found in all nucleated cells. Repertoire TCRs were annotated as SARS-CoV-2-specific when V gene, CDR3 amino acid sequence and J gene were exactly matched to a known reactive TCR set. The reference SARS-CoV-2 TCR set was obtained from MIRA and was filtered for enrichment in COVID-19-positive ImmuneCODE repertoires, whereby public or cross-reactive TCRs were removed. Using the MIRA antigens, annotated TCRs were further analysed by specific ORF or by position within an ORF. Depth was the summed frequency of annotated unique rearrangements, while breadth was defined as annotated unique rearrangements over total unique productive rearrangements. Group comparisons of TCR breadth used two-sided Wilcoxon rank-sum tests. Drawn from immuneACCESS, this table holds only the in-frame rearrangements with V and J called that TCRdb kept. Clones are partly lost; checked studies trace under half to an unresolved V gene and leave the rest unexplained. V, J and clone size reflect that table, while D and trimming were determined from the DNA. This sample lists about 350,000 clones; about 92% were detected once. The ten largest clones add up to roughly 3.9% of the sample.

Points on this clone: Its antigen remains unidentified. The input lacks base qualities; no much larger clone sits a single base away.

CDR1 and CDR2 were assigned from the germline V gene as LGHNA and YSLEER. V is pared back by 0 bases and J by 0 bases, with 15 bases lying between the germline termini. The CDR3 runs 18 residues from the cysteine to the phenylalanine. CDR3 DNA is the only sequence kept; it has 54 bases, read in frame from the first base. Specimen: peripheral blood, collected after recovery from COVID-19. The TCR comes from a human donor who had recovered from COVID-19. Rearrangement joined TRBV4-3 to TRBJ2-1; confidence is insufficient to name the D gene. The nucleotide sequence reads as follows: TGCGCCAGCAGCCAAGACAGCCTTACCTTTACCTCCTACAATGAGCAGTTCTTC. Translated, this is CASSQDSLTFTSYNEQFF.